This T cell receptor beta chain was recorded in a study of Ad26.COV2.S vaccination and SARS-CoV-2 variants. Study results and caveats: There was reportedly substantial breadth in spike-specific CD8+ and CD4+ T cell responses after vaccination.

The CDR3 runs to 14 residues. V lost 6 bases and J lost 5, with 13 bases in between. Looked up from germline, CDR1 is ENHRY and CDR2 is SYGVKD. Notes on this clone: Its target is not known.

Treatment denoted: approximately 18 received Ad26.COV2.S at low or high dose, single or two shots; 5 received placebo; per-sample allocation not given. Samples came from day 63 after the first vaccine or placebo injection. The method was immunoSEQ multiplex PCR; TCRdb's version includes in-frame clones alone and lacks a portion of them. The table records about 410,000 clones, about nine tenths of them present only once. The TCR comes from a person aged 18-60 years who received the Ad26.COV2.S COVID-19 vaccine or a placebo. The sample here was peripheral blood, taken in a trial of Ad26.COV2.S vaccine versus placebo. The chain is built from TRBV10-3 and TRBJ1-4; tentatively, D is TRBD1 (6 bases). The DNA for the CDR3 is TGTGCCATCAGAGAGGGGGACTCCAATGAAAAACTGTTTTTT. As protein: CAIREGDSNEKLFF.